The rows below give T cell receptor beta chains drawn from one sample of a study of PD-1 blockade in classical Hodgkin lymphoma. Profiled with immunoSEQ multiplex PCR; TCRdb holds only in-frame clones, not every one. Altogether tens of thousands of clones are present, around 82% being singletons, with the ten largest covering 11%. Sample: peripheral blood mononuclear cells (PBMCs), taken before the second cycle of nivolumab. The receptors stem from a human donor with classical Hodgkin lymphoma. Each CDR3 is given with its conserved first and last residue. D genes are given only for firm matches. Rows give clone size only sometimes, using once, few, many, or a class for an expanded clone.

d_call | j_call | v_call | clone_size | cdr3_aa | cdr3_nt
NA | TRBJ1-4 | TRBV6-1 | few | CASLLDWRGEKLFF | TGTGCCAGCCTCCTAGACTGGCGGGGGGAAAAACTGTTTTTT
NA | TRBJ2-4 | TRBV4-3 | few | CASSQRLVVSGNIQYF | TGCGCCAGCAGCCAAAGATTGGTGGTTTCGGGAAACATTCAGTACTTC
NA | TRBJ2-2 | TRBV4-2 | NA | CASSQGGLLPHTGELFF | TGTGCCAGCAGCCAAGGGGGGCTACTACCCCACACCGGGGAGCTGTTTTTT
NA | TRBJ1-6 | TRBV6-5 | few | CASSRTGQNSPLHF | TGTGCCAGCAGTCGCACCGGACAAAATTCACCCCTCCACTTT
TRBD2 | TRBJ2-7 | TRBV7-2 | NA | CASSFSAGDYEQYF | TGTGCCAGCAGCTTTAGTGCGGGGGACTACGAGCAGTACTTC
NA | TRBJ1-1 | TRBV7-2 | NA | CASSFNWTSRNTEAFF | TGTGCCAGCAGCTTTAACTGGACATCGCGGAACACTGAAGCTTTCTTT
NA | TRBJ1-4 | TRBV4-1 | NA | CASSPRTVLKATNEKLFF | TGCGCCAGCAGTCCTCGGACAGTGCTGAAGGCAACTAATGAAAAACTGTTTTTT
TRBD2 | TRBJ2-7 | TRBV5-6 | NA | CASSLGAGAYEQYF | TGTGCCAGCAGCTTGGGGGCGGGGGCCTACGAGCAGTACTTC
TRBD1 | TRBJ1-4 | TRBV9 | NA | CASSVGRTGSEKLFF | TGTGCCAGCAGCGTAGGTAGGACAGGGTCTGAAAAACTGTTTTTT
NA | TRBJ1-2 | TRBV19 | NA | CASSMQITNYGYTF | TGTGCCAGTAGTATGCAGATTACTAACTATGGCTACACCTTC
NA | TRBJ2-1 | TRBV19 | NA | CASSIVARGLNEQFF | TGTGCCAGTAGTATTGTTGCGCGGGGGCTGAATGAGCAGTTCTTC
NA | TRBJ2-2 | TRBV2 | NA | CASSVFSGQTGELFF | TGTGCCAGCAGTGTCTTCAGCGGTCAGACCGGGGAGCTGTTTTTT
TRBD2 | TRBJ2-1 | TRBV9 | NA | CASSERALAGGDNEQFF | TGTGCCAGCAGCGAGAGGGCCCTAGCGGGGGGGGACAATGAGCAGTTCTTC
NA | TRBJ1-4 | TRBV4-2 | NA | CASSQEWSAYTSEKLFF | TGTGCCAGCAGCCAAGAGTGGTCGGCTTATACATCCGAGAAACTGTTTTTT
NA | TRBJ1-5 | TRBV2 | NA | CASSDPTRAGSQPQHF | TGTGCCAGCAGTGACCCGACTCGGGCCGGTTCCCAGCCCCAGCATTTT
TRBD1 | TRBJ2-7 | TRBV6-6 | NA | CASSYSHQGEYEQYF | TGTGCCAGCAGTTACTCGCATCAGGGGGAATACGAGCAGTACTTC
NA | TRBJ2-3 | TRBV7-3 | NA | CASSSSPGRHTDTQYF | TGTGCCAGCAGCTCCAGCCCGGGACGGCACACAGATACGCAGTATTTT
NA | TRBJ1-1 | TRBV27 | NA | CASSLSGFRTEAFF | TGTGCCAGCAGTTTATCGGGATTTCGGACTGAAGCTTTCTTT
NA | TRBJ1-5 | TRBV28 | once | CASSLSGKGDQPQHF | TGTGCCAGCAGTTTATCCGGGAAGGGGGATCAGCCCCAGCATTTT
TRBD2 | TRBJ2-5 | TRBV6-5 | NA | CASGLRGWEETQYF | TGTGCCAGCGGCCTGCGGGGGTGGGAAGAGACCCAGTACTTC
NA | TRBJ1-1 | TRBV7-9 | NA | CASRGTAGAEAFF | TGTGCCAGCAGGGGGACGGCTGGGGCTGAAGCTTTCTTT
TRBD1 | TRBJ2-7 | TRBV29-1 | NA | CSVDLGQGYEQYF | TGCAGCGTTGATTTGGGACAGGGGTACGAGCAGTACTTC
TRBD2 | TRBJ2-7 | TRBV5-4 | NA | CASSLGAGAYEQYF | TGTGCCAGCAGCTTGGGGGCGGGGGCCTACGAGCAGTACTTC